Shown below are 3 T cell receptor beta chains from a single sample sequenced in a study of CD8 T cells in ankylosing spondylitis. Overall study results and limits: The study identified a TCR beta motif of under ten highly homologous variants that appeared characteristic of ankylosing spondylitis blood.

These receptors are not linked to any known antigen. TCRdb independently ran MiXCR on the 5' RACE reads; one entry per CDR3 protein. The data show 750,000 to 850,000 distinct CDR3 sequences, 10% to 15% seen once. The sample consisted of blood, either unsorted or a sorted T cell fraction (not recorded which). These TCRs come from a male donor with ankylosing spondylitis.

This clonotype was seen a handful of times. The CDR3 sequence: CAISDRAGSGGEQYF. CDR3 sequence (DNA): TGTGCCATCAGCGACCGAGCAGGGTCTGGAGGCGAGCAGTACTTC. The chain employs TRBV10-3 and TRBJ2-7; D might be TRBD1 or TRBD2, each matching 5 bases. The germline CDR1 and CDR2 sequences are ENHRY and SYGVKD. The CDR3 is made up of 15 amino acids. Trimming took off 6 bases at V and 6 bases at J, with 21 bases between the two ends.

This clonotype was counted ten times or more. The rearrangement joins TRBV29-1 to TRBJ2-3; no definite D call. V was shortened by 8 bases and J by 0 bases, with 15 bases between the two germline ends. Germline assignment: CDR1 SQVTM and CDR2 ANQGSEA. The length of the CDR3 is 14 residues. The DNA of the CDR3 is TGCAGCTCCCAGTCACTCCGGAGCACAGATACGCAGTATTTT. It encodes CSSQSLRSTDTQYF.

This clonotype occurred many times. This chain uses TRBV5-1 with TRBJ1-1; 7 bases are a match to TRBD1. CDR3 length: 13 residues. Trimming removed 4 bases from V and 8 bases from J; junction bases left unmatched: 8. Germline V CDR1 and CDR2: SGHRS, YFSETQ. CDR3: CASSRPGTAEAFF. CDR3 DNA sequence: TGCGCCAGCAGCAGGCCTGGGACAGCGGAAGCTTTCTTT.